This TCR beta chain was captured in a study of beta chain features in type 1 diabetes. This clone was counted a few times. Antigen specificity is unknown. Whole-study findings and limits: For patients and controls alike, PCR might favor shorter templates to the same degree. Here, the possible influence of HLA type (on TCRB rearrangement) remained unresolved.

Reverse transcription of all isolated RNA meant that expressed TCRB transcripts were sequenced. Assay used: immunoSEQ multiplex PCR; TCRdb lists only in-frame clones, some missing. The sample has 300,000 or so clones; 6.5% to 10% are singletons. The authors sorted CD4+ naive, central memory, regulatory and stem cell-like memory cells via CD45RO/CCR7/CD25/CD127/CD95/CD27. The CDR3 contains 13 residues. Trimming removed 0 bases at V and 6 bases at J, with 10 bases between. Germline V lookup: CDR1 SGHNT, CDR2 YYREEE (reference sequence). This TCR was sampled from a woman under 30 in good health. The gene calls are TRBV5-4 and TRBJ2-7; the D gene is possibly TRBD1 (6 bases). Input material: central memory CD4+ T cells from blood. DNA of the CDR3: TGTGCCAGCAGCTTGGCCTCAGGGGCCGAGCAGTACTTC. It specifies CASSLASGAEQYF.